The present entry profiles one T cell receptor beta chain with its context. Without the conserved terminal phenylalanine or tryptophan, this CDR3 likely stems from a read error. The sample belongs to a study of tumor and adjacent non-tumor tissue in lung cancer. Study-level background: Stage I to III disease affected 10 men and 4 or 5 women aged roughly 31 to 76. Some 4.1 million productive TCRbeta reads were obtained per sample on average.

This sample's RNA came from whole unsorted tissue. Donors were chemotherapy-naive, newly diagnosed lung cancer surgical patients in China, August–late 2014. The library came from three nested PCR rounds adapted from ARM-PCR protocols. TCRdb passed the multiplex PCR reads through MiXCR, listing each CDR3 protein once. In the table there are under 100,000 distinct CDR3 sequences, around two thirds of which are singletons. The sequencing input was lung tumor tissue. The source of this sequence is an older man with non-small cell lung cancer.

In DNA, the CDR3 is TGTGCCAGCAGGCTAACCCCCGGGACTAGCGGGAGGATGGCGGATACGCAGTATTCT. Amino acid sequence: CASRLTPGTSGRMADTQYS. This chain links TRBV7-8 with TRBJ2-3; TRBD2 agrees at 15 bases. The J segment lost 6 bases and the V segment lost 6 bases, leaving 16 bases of the junction unmatched. The CDR3 totals 19 residues. Germline lookup yields CDR1 SGHVS and CDR2 FQNEAQ.